What follows describes a single T cell receptor (beta chain). Its antigen is undetermined. A much larger clone differs by one base, so this may be a read error. These data are taken from a study of blood T cells in healthy people across ages. About the study: Template switching caught about one barcoded beta molecule for each two T cells. Study-level findings and limits: Long-lived donors had more naive CD4+ cells and higher diversity than aged donors. Age brought a roughly linear fall in TCR beta diversity measured per million T cells.

Alongside a J-beta primer mix, a sample-barcoded 5' primer served in a second PCR lasting roughly 6 to 11 cycles. TCRdb ran MiXCR on the 5' RACE reads and lists one entry per CDR3 protein. Of about 670,000 distinct CDR3 sequences detected, 52% appear once; the ten largest clones hold less than 15%. Germline CDR1 is SNHLY and CDR2 is FYNNEI. The CDR3 consists of 13 residues. The V gene end was trimmed by 6 bases and the J gene end by 6 bases; junction bases not matched to a gene: 6. This clonotype was obtained from a woman aged 80 or over in good health. The sequencing input was blood. The V call is TRBV2, the J call TRBJ1-2; 8 nucleotides agree with TRBD1. CDR3 in DNA: TGTGCCAGCAGCCCGGACAGGGAGCATGGCTACACCTTC. Protein product: CASSPDREHGYTF.